These T cell receptor beta chains were read from a single sample in a study of T cell changes during pregnancy in multiple sclerosis. TCRdb's copy holds only in-frame clones and misses some; the assay was immunoSEQ multiplex PCR. The table lists some 67,000 clones, roughly 94% of them singletons. The sample here was peripheral blood, taken after pregnancy. The source is a female donor with multiple sclerosis, enrolled in a pregnancy study. Each CDR3 is given with its conserved first and last residue. A D gene is named only where the DNA matches it firmly. Size is stated for part of the rows, as once, few or many counts, or as a class when the clone is expanded.

TRBD2,TRBJ2-1,TRBV7-9,NA,CASSQGLAGGSYNEQFF,TGTGCCAGCAGCCAGGGACTAGCGGGAGGATCCTACAATGAGCAGTTCTTC
TRBD1,TRBJ2-5,TRBV11-2,NA,CASSQRTGAQETQYF,TGTGCCAGCAGTCAACGGACAGGCGCCCAAGAGACCCAGTACTTC
TRBD2,TRBJ2-7,TRBV10-3,NA,CAINRAGTPNEQYF,TGTGCCATCAACCGAGCGGGAACTCCGAACGAGCAGTACTTC
NA,TRBJ2-3,TRBV6-1,NA,CASSLPGTDTQYF,TGTGCCAGCAGTCTACCGGGCACAGATACGCAGTATTTT
NA,TRBJ1-4,TRBV11-2,NA,CASSFNSGHEKLFF,TGTGCCAGCAGCTTTAACTCAGGGCATGAAAAACTGTTTTTT
TRBD1,TRBJ1-2,TRBV5-1,NA,CASSSGQGYEYGYTF,TGCGCCAGCAGCTCCGGACAGGGCTATGAGTATGGCTACACCTTC
NA,TRBJ2-2,TRBV6-4,NA,CASSARQTGELFF,TGTGCCAGCAGTGCCCGACAGACCGGGGAGCTGTTTTTT
TRBD2,TRBJ2-4,TRBV2,NA,CASRGPRHRLAGGPGNIQYF,TGTGCCAGCAGGGGTCCTAGGCACCGACTAGCGGGAGGGCCGGGAAACATTCAGTACTTC
NA,TRBJ2-1,TRBV5-4,once,CASSTGLSNEQFF,TGTGCCAGCAGCACGGGACTGAGCAATGAGCAGTTCTTC
TRBD2,TRBJ2-1,TRBV27,NA,CASSLSTSGTDEQFF,TGTGCCAGCAGTTTATCGACTAGCGGGACGGATGAGCAGTTCTTC
TRBD1,TRBJ1-5,TRBV2,once,CASNTGVNGNQPQHF,TGTGCCAGTAATACAGGGGTTAACGGCAATCAGCCCCAGCATTTT
NA,TRBJ1-1,TRBV2,NA,CASRLEEGGTEAFF,TGTGCCAGCCGTCTCGAGGAAGGTGGAACTGAAGCTTTCTTT
TRBD1,TRBJ1-1,TRBV7-9,few,CASSTGTAGDGTEAFF,TGTGCCAGCAGCACCGGGACAGCGGGAGACGGCACTGAAGCTTTCTTT
NA,TRBJ2-2,TRBV30,NA,CAWSVVVVLAPRWDGELFF,TGTGCCTGGAGTGTCGTCGTGGTCCTAGCGCCTCGATGGGACGGGGAGCTGTTTTTT
TRBD2,TRBJ2-3,TRBV9,once,CASSSSLADSTDTQYF,TGTGCCAGCAGCTCGTCACTAGCGGACAGCACAGATACGCAGTATTTT
TRBD1,TRBJ2-2,TRBV5-1,NA,CASSLQKTGGTGELFF,TGCGCCAGCAGCTTACAAAAGACAGGGGGCACCGGGGAGCTGTTTTTT
TRBD2,TRBJ2-1,TRBV5-6,NA,CASSLLLAGGNNEQFF,TGTGCCAGCAGTCTCCTACTAGCGGGCGGGAACAATGAGCAGTTCTTC
NA,TRBJ1-1,TRBV6-4,NA,CASSDSGLEAFF,TGTGCCAGCAGTGACTCGGGCCTTGAAGCTTTCTTT
TRBD1,TRBJ2-7,TRBV18,NA,CASSPGQGSYEQYF,TGTGCCAGCTCACCCGGACAGGGATCCTACGAGCAGTACTTC
NA,TRBJ2-7,TRBV28,NA,CASTTGGAYEQYF,TGTGCCAGTACCACAGGGGGGGCCTACGAGCAGTACTTC
NA,TRBJ1-4,TRBV2,NA,CASSVEQGNEKLFF,TGTGCCAGCAGTGTTGAACAGGGTAATGAAAAACTGTTTTTT
NA,TRBJ1-1,TRBV19,NA,CASTIPGGSNTEAFF,TGTGCCAGTACGATCCCTGGGGGCAGTAACACTGAAGCTTTCTTT
TRBD1,TRBJ1-2,TRBV27,NA,CASSSHRDRGSYGYTF,TGTGCCAGCAGTTCCCACCGGGACAGGGGTTCTTATGGCTACACCTTC
TRBD2,TRBJ2-7,TRBV5-1,NA,CASTPDQAGGDYEQYF,TGCGCCAGCACTCCCGACCAAGCGGGAGGAGACTACGAGCAGTACTTC
TRBD1,TRBJ2-5,TRBV19,NA,CASTTTGGTETQYF,TGTGCCAGTACCACGACAGGGGGAACGGAGACCCAGTACTTC
NA,TRBJ2-2,TRBV9,NA,CASSERYTGNTGELFF,TGTGCCAGCAGCGAGCGTTATACAGGGAACACCGGGGAGCTGTTTTTT
NA,TRBJ1-2,TRBV7-2,NA,CASSKRPGLYGYTF,TGTGCCAGCAGCAAGCGACCGGGACTGTATGGCTACACCTTC
NA,TRBJ2-1,TRBV5-1,NA,CASSIGTTGSYNEQFF,TGCGCCAGCAGCATTGGAACGACAGGTTCCTACAATGAGCAGTTCTTC
NA,TRBJ2-5,TRBV7-9,NA,CASSPRLVDETQYF,TGTGCCAGCAGCCCCCGACTCGTGGATGAGACCCAGTACTTC
NA,TRBJ2-6,TRBV19,NA,CASSKVSDRRTGANVLTF,TGTGCCAGTAGTAAGGTCAGCGACCGGAGGACTGGGGCCAACGTCCTGACTTTC
TRBD1,TRBJ1-5,TRBV18,NA,CASSTRGDSYQPQHF,TGTGCCAGCTCAACAAGGGGGGACAGCTATCAGCCCCAGCATTTT
TRBD2,TRBJ2-5,TRBV7-2,NA,CASSLDQEDSGRETQYF,TGTGCCAGCAGCTTAGATCAAGAAGATAGCGGGAGGGAGACCCAGTACTTC
NA,TRBJ2-7,TRBV14,NA,CASSPRERTYEQYF,TGTGCCAGCAGCCCCCGCGAGCGGACCTACGAGCAGTACTTC
NA,TRBJ2-5,TRBV5-1,NA,CASTTLGSETQYF,TGCGCCAGCACGACCCTCGGGAGCGAGACCCAGTACTTC
TRBD2,TRBJ2-2,TRBV13,NA,CASSLRLAGATGELFF,TGTGCCAGCAGCCTTAGACTAGCGGGAGCTACCGGGGAGCTGTTTTTT
NA,TRBJ2-3,TRBV27,NA,CASSLYYGSSTDTQYF,TGTGCCAGCAGTTTATACTACGGATCTAGCACAGATACGCAGTATTTT
NA,TRBJ1-1,TRBV19,NA,CASNPVGGTTEAFF,TGTGCCAGTAACCCCGTAGGGGGAACCACTGAAGCTTTCTTT